The 32 T cell receptor beta chains below come from one sample, sequenced in a study of CD8 T cells in Susac syndrome. Reverse transcription of roughly 0.45 to 1 ug RNA was performed with random hexamers. MiXCR, applied by TCRdb to the immunoSEQ multiplex PCR reads, yields one record per CDR3 protein. The sample records about 210,000 distinct CDR3 sequences, about 95% being singletons. The material sequenced was CD4+ T cells from PBMCs. These receptors all stem from a human donor with multiple sclerosis.

The V and J genes are TRBV2 and TRBJ1-1; TRBD1 is a possible D gene (5 bases). Germline V lookup: CDR1 SNHLY, CDR2 FYNNEI. The V end was cut by 5 bases, the J end by 1 base, with 14 bases between. CDR3 length: 15 residues. The CDR3 bases are TGTGCCAGCAGTTATTCGGGACTCACGAACACTGAAGCTTTCTTT. Encoded protein: CASSYSGLTNTEAFF. The full variable domain, completed using reference TRBV2 and TRBJ1-1, is EPEVTQTPSHQVTQMGQEVILRCVPISNHLYFYWYRQILGQKVEFLVSFYNNEISEKSEIFDDQFSVERPDGSNFTLKIRSTKLEDSAMYFCASSYSGLTNTEAFFGQGTRLTVV.

The chain joins TRBV29-1 to TRBJ2-2; D is uncertain. This CDR3 contains 14 residues. V was trimmed by 7 bases and J by 1 base, leaving 13 bases between them. CDR1 is SQVTM and CDR2 is ANQGSEA in the germline V gene. CDR3 DNA sequence: TGCAGCGGCTTGAACCCTTTGAACACCGGGGAGCTGTTTTTT. This gives the protein CSGLNPLNTGELFF.

This chain connects TRBV4-1 to TRBJ2-2; 9 bases line up with TRBD1. The junction had 9 bases not matched to a gene; V was cut back by 3 bases and J by 4 bases. CDR1 and CDR2 (germline): MGHRA, YSYEKL. The length of the CDR3 is 17 residues. The CDR3 spells CASSHLRRQGVTGELFF. The DNA for the CDR3 is TGCGCCAGCAGCCACCTCAGACGACAGGGGGTCACCGGGGAGCTGTTTTTT.

V is TRBV20-1 and J is TRBJ2-1; 8 nucleotides match TRBD2. CDR1 is DFQATT and CDR2 is SNEGSKA in the germline V gene (reference sequence). The CDR3 extends over 15 amino acids. V lost 5 bases to trimming and J lost 0 bases; unmatched junction nucleotides: 6. CDR3 protein: CSAEPGTSSYNEQFF. In DNA form, the CDR3 reads TGCAGTGCTGAACCCGGGACTAGCTCCTACAATGAGCAGTTCTTC.

The chain combines TRBV2 with TRBJ2-2, with 7 bases that match TRBD1. Germline V CDR1 and CDR2: SNHLY, FYNNEI. The CDR3 has 17 amino acids. V lost 4 bases and J lost 4; bases outside the gene matches: 12. The CDR3 DNA sequence: TGTGCCAGCAGTGTTTTTCGAGGACAGGTGATCACCGGGGAGCTGTTTTTT. This encodes CASSVFRGQVITGELFF.

This chain joins TRBV5-4 and TRBJ2-3; D gene ambiguous. There are 11 residues in the CDR3. Germline V lookup: CDR1 SGHNT, CDR2 YYREEE (reference sequence). Trimming cost V 4 bases and J 10 bases, with 10 bases left between them. The CDR3 region has the DNA TGTGCCAGCAGCAACAACTTAGCGCAGTATTTT. Encoded protein: CASSNNLAQYF.

V usage is TRBV29-1 and J usage is TRBJ2-3, with D possibly matching TRBD1 (5 bases). This CDR3 has 12 amino acids. Trimming took 2 bases from V and 6 from J, leaving 9 bases between them. Germline CDR1 reads SQVTM; CDR2 reads ANQGSEA. CDR3 loop: CSVETGSDTQYF. The CDR3 nucleotides are TGCAGCGTTGAAACAGGTTCGGATACGCAGTATTTT.

The J gene is TRBJ1-2, the V gene TRBV25-1; no firm D call. CDR1 MGHDK and CDR2 SYGVNS come from the germline V gene. The CDR3 is 16 amino acids. Trimming shortened V by 6 bases and J by 2 bases, and 19 bases separated the two germline ends. The CDR3 region has the DNA TGTGCCAGCAGGGCCTGGTATGGCAGGCCGAACTATGGCTACACCTTC. Protein product: CASRAWYGRPNYGYTF.

Written as DNA, the CDR3 is TGTGCCAGCAGCCGCGACATGAACTACGAGCAGTACTTC. Protein product: CASSRDMNYEQYF. The rearrangement links TRBV3-1 to TRBJ2-7, with no clear D. The V gene lost 4 bases and the J gene lost 3 bases, with 10 bases spanning the gap. The CDR3 has 13 amino acids. Germline V gene sequence: CDR1 LGHDT, CDR2 YNNKEL (reference sequence).

V and J are TRBV25-1 and TRBJ1-1; 7 positions agree with TRBD1. CDR1 MGHDK and CDR2 SYGVNS come from the germline V gene. CDR3 size: 14 residues. The junction had 3 bases not matched to a gene; V was cut back by 4 bases and J by 1 base. For the CDR3, the DNA is TGTGCCAGCAGTGGGGGACAGAGGAACACTGAAGCTTTCTTT. Protein product: CASSGGQRNTEAFF. The full variable domain, in which reference TRBV25-1 and TRBJ1-1 provide the parts outside the CDR3, is EADIYQTPRYLVIGTGKKITLECSQTMGHDKMYWYQQDPGMELHLIHYSYGVNSTEKGDLSSESTVSRIRTEHFPLTLESARPSHTSQYLCASSGGQRNTEAFFGQGTRLTVV.

This chain links TRBV20-1 with TRBJ2-5; possibly TRBD2 for D (5 bases). Germline loops: CDR1 DFQATT, CDR2 SNEGSKA (reference sequence). The CDR3 sequence is 11 residues long. V was pared by 4 bases and J by 5 bases, with 8 bases between. The DNA of the CDR3 is TGCAGTGCTAATCCGGGGGAGACCCAGTACTTC. Protein product: CSANPGETQYF.

The CDR3 DNA is TGTGCCAGCAGCCAAGATGTCGGGGGGCGTGGTGGCTACACCTTC. Its translation is CASSQDVGGRGGYTF. The V call is TRBV3-1, the J call TRBJ1-2; D is possibly TRBD1 (6 bases). Per germline, CDR1 LGHDT and CDR2 YNNKEL (reference sequence). The CDR3 is 15 residues long. V was pared by 0 bases and J by 7 bases, with 15 bases between.

V and J are TRBV28 and TRBJ2-1, with D unresolved. V was clipped by 7 bases and J by 5 bases, with 12 bases between them. Germline V CDR1 and CDR2: MDHEN, SYDVKM. CDR3 length equals 13 residues. DNA of the CDR3: TGTGCCAGCACCTCTCGACCAGACAATGAGCAGTTCTTC. As protein: CASTSRPDNEQFF.

The rearrangement joins TRBV29-1 to TRBJ1-1, with TRBD1 identical over 8 bases. V lost 6 bases to trimming and J lost 12 bases; unmatched junction nucleotides: 9. The CDR3 runs to 11 residues. Germline CDR1 reads SQVTM; CDR2 reads ANQGSEA. CDR3 in amino acids: CSVGRQGNSFF. CDR3 nucleotides: TGCAGCGTCGGACGACAGGGGAATTCTTTCTTT. The whole variable domain, remainder taken from reference TRBV29-1 and TRBJ1-1, is SAVISQKPSRDICQRGTSLTIQCQVDSQVTMMFWYRQQPGQSLTLIATANQGSEATYESGFVIDKFPISRPNLTFSTLTVSNMSPEDSSIYLCSVGRQGNSFFGQGTRLTVV.

J is TRBJ2-7 and V is TRBV3-1; no definite D call. The V end was cut by 1 base, the J end by 3 bases, with 10 bases between. The CDR3 is 14 amino acids. Per germline, CDR1 LGHDT and CDR2 YNNKEL (reference sequence). The CDR3 reads CASSQVVWGYEQYF. The CDR3 bases are TGTGCCAGCAGCCAAGTTGTCTGGGGCTACGAGCAGTACTTC.

The CDR3 nucleotides are TGTGCCAGCACCGAAGGGGGGATAGGCTACAATGAGCAGTTCTTC. It translates to CASTEGGIGYNEQFF. The gene calls are TRBV2 and TRBJ2-1; D is perhaps TRBD1 or TRBD2 (6 bases each). Germline V gene sequence: CDR1 SNHLY, CDR2 FYNNEI. Trimming left V 7 bases short and J 3 bases short, with 16 bases between. The CDR3 contains 15 residues.

The V call is TRBV20-1, the J call TRBJ2-2; D is unclear. The CDR3 is made up of 14 amino acids. Germline loops: CDR1 DFQATT, CDR2 SNEGSKA (reference sequence). V shed 0 bases and J shed 1 base, with 6 bases lying between them. The CDR3 DNA reads TGCAGTGCTAGAGAATGGGGGAACACCGGGGAGCTGTTTTTT. Amino acid sequence: CSAREWGNTGELFF.

The CDR3 is CASRQTGGPGDTQYF. The CDR3 DNA reads as TGTGCCAGCAGACAGACAGGGGGTCCAGGAGATACGCAGTATTTT. This rearrangement joins TRBV3-1 to TRBJ2-3; 9 bases align to TRBD1. The J segment lost 5 bases and the V segment lost 6 bases, leaving 9 bases of the junction unmatched. Germline V gene sequence: CDR1 LGHDT, CDR2 YNNKEL (reference sequence). CDR3 length equals 15 residues.

The chain is built from TRBV9 and TRBJ2-2; no clear D gene. Germline V lookup: CDR1 SGDLS, CDR2 YYNGEE. V was trimmed by 0 bases and J by 6 bases, leaving 9 bases between them. This CDR3 has 14 amino acids. The CDR3 spells CASSVGSGSGELFF. CDR3 DNA sequence: TGTGCCAGCAGCGTAGGGTCTGGGTCCGGGGAGCTGTTTTTT.

The V call is TRBV4-1, the J call TRBJ1-3; D might be TRBD1 (5 bases). Trimming took off 0 bases at V and 0 bases at J, with 9 bases between the two ends. CDR1 MGHRA and CDR2 YSYEKL come from the germline V gene. The CDR3 is 16 amino acids. Written as DNA, the CDR3 is TGCGCCAGCAGCCAAGATCAGGGATTCTCTGGAAACACCATATATTTT. This translates into CASSQDQGFSGNTIYF.

The rearrangement joins TRBV18 to TRBJ1-1, with 8 positions matching TRBD1. CDR3 length: 15 amino acids. V lost 0 bases to trimming and J lost 6 bases; unmatched junction nucleotides: 6. Germline CDR1 is KGHSH and CDR2 is LQKENI. The CDR3 spells CASSPPQGAVSEAFF. CDR3 sequence (DNA): TGTGCCAGCTCACCACCGCAGGGGGCGGTTTCTGAAGCTTTCTTT.

V is TRBV28 and J is TRBJ2-7, with unresolved D. CDR1 is MDHEN, CDR2 SYDVKM, per germline. The CDR3 has 13 residues. Trimming pared 3 bases from V and 3 bases from J, leaving 9 bases between. The CDR3 sequence is CASSFPGIYEQYF. The CDR3, as DNA: TGTGCCAGCAGTTTTCCTGGAATCTACGAGCAGTACTTC.

The V and J genes are TRBV24-1 and TRBJ2-1, with a weak D call TRBD2 (6 bases). CDR3 length: 14 amino acids. Trimming stripped 7 bases from V and 6 bases from J, with 15 bases between. The germline V gene encodes CDR1 KGHDR and CDR2 SFDVKD. The CDR3 nucleotides are TGTGCCACCAGCCAAACCGGGAGCCTCAATGAGCAGTTCTTC. It yields the protein CATSQTGSLNEQFF.

The rearrangement joins TRBV12-5 to TRBJ2-1; TRBD2 matches at 8 bases. V was pared by 0 bases and J by 6 bases, with 7 bases of the junction left unmatched. The CDR3 covers 16 residues. CDR1 is LGHNT and CDR2 is FRNRAP in the germline V gene. The CDR3 nucleotides read TGTGCTAGTGGTTTGGTCCCAGCGGGGGCCATCAATGAGCAGTTCTTC. Its protein product is CASGLVPAGAINEQFF. The full variable domain, with the rest looked up from reference TRBV12-5 and TRBJ2-1, is DARVTQTPRHKVTEMGQEVTMRCQPILGHNTVFWYRQTMMQGLELLAYFRNRAPLDDSGMPKDRFSAEMPDATLATLKIQPSEPRDSAVYFCASGLVPAGAINEQFFGPGTRLTVL.

This clonotype was seen just once. This sequence joins TRBV20-1 and TRBJ1-5, with 7 bases lining up with TRBD1. The length of the CDR3 is 14 residues. Germline values: CDR1 DFQATT, CDR2 SNEGSKA (reference sequence). The V gene end was trimmed by 2 bases and the J gene end by 4 bases; junction bases not matched to a gene: 5. The CDR3 DNA reads TGCAGTGCTAGAATGGGACAGAGAAATCAGCCCCAGCATTTT. As protein: CSARMGQRNQPQHF.

This chain joins TRBV23-1 and TRBJ2-5; TRBD1 is a possible D gene (6 bases). TRBV23-1 is identified as an open reading frame with a role that is uncertain. This CDR3 region has 14 residues. Trimming pared 2 bases from V and 2 bases from J, leaving 9 bases between. The CDR3 DNA reads as TGCGCCAGCAGTCAAGCGGACAGACAAGAGACCCAGTACTTC. Translated: CASSQADRQETQYF.

This chain connects TRBV10-3 to TRBJ2-7, with a weak D call TRBD2 (5 bases). The CDR3 is 13 amino acids. V lost 0 bases to trimming and J lost 7 bases, with 10 bases between them. Germline values: CDR1 ENHRY, CDR2 SYGVKD. The CDR3 loop is CAISESPSGEQYF. The CDR3 DNA is TGTGCCATCAGTGAGTCACCCTCGGGGGAGCAGTACTTC.

The rearrangement links TRBV25-1 to TRBJ1-2; no firm D call. There are 13 residues in the CDR3. In germline, CDR1 is MGHDK, CDR2 SYGVNS. V lost 6 bases and J 7 bases, leaving 15 bases between the germline ends. The CDR3 reads CASRGYAPGGYTF. The CDR3 coding sequence is TGTGCCAGCAGGGGATACGCCCCAGGTGGCTACACCTTC.

The V gene is TRBV4-2, the J gene TRBJ1-5; D gene uncertain. V was clipped by 0 bases and J by 7 bases, with 7 bases between them. Germline V CDR1 and CDR2: LGHNA, YNFKEQ. The CDR3 has 13 amino acids. CDR3 in DNA: TGTGCCAGCAGCCAAGAATATCAACAGCCCCAGCATTTT. This encodes CASSQEYQQPQHF.

The J gene is TRBJ2-2, the V gene TRBV5-4; 7 nucleotides match TRBD2. V shed 3 bases, J shed 7 bases, and the junction held 6 bases outside the gene matches. The CDR3 runs 14 residues. The germline V gene has CDR1 SGHNT and CDR2 YYREEE (reference sequence). DNA of the CDR3: TGTGCCAGCAGCTCGGACGGGAGGAGCGGGGAGCTGTTTTTT. Amino acid sequence: CASSSDGRSGELFF.

The rearrangement joins TRBV14 to TRBJ1-4, with 8 positions matching TRBD1. The CDR3 has 16 amino acids. V lost 1 base to trimming and J lost 3 bases; unmatched junction nucleotides: 4. Looked up from germline, CDR1 is SGHDN and CDR2 is FVKESK. The CDR3 is CASSQVQGAPNEKLFF. The DNA for the CDR3 is TGTGCCAGCAGCCAAGTCCAGGGGGCGCCTAATGAAAAACTGTTTTTT.

The chain carries TRBV30 and TRBJ1-1, with 7 bases that match TRBD1. The CDR3 is 16 residues long. Germline V gene sequence: CDR1 GTSNPN, CDR2 SVGIG (reference sequence). V lost 2 bases and J lost 0; bases outside the gene matches: 9. Written as DNA, the CDR3 is TGTGCCTGGAGTCCAAGACAGGGCCGCATGAACACTGAAGCTTTCTTT. Translated, it gives CAWSPRQGRMNTEAFF.